The 20 T cell receptor beta chains listed next were all sequenced from one sample in a study of CD8+ T cells in alopecia areata. RNA was extracted and reverse transcribed into cDNA as the sequencing template. TCRdb's copy holds only in-frame clones and misses some; the assay was immunoSEQ multiplex PCR. Of about 150,000 clones listed, approximately 50% were seen once; the top ten hold 6.5% to 7.5%. The sequencing input was CD4+ T cells sorted from blood. These receptors were obtained from a human donor with alopecia areata.

The chain joins TRBV25-1 to TRBJ2-3, with TRBD2 matching 7 bases. CDR3 length equals 12 residues. The junction had 2 bases not matched to a gene; V was cut back by 8 bases and J by 3 bases. The germline V gene has CDR1 MGHDK and CDR2 SYGVNS. CDR3 DNA: TGTGCCAGCGGGGGGGGAACAGATACGCAGTATTTT. Encoded protein: CASGGGTDTQYF.

In nucleotides, the CDR3 is TGTGCCAGCCGGGGACAGGGGGTACTTCAGCCCCAGCATTTT. Translation gives CASRGQGVLQPQHF. The chain has TRBV6-6 and TRBJ1-5; 11 positions match TRBD1. CDR3 size: 14 residues. With 8 bases clipped from V and 6 bases from J, the junction kept 6 bases outside the gene matches. In germline, CDR1 is MNHNY, CDR2 SVGAGI (reference sequence).

This chain joins TRBV5-4 and TRBJ2-3, with TRBD1 as a possible D gene (6 bases). This CDR3 is 14 amino acids long. Germline V gives CDR1 SGHNT, CDR2 YYREEE (reference sequence). V shed 4 bases and J shed 0 bases, with 9 bases lying between them. The CDR3 DNA is TGTGCCAGCAGCCCCAGGGGAAGCACAGATACGCAGTATTTT. This codes for CASSPRGSTDTQYF.

The chain joins TRBV6-6 to TRBJ1-1; the match to TRBD1 covers 8 bases. V lost 6 bases, J lost 8 bases, and 14 bases stayed unmatched. This CDR3 region has 15 residues. CDR1 MNHNY and CDR2 SVGAGI come from the germline V gene (reference sequence). The CDR3 region is CASRSADRDLREAFF. The DNA of the CDR3 is TGTGCCAGCAGGTCCGCGGACAGGGACCTCCGGGAAGCTTTCTTT.

This chain joins TRBV29-1 and TRBJ1-1; D not resolved. The CDR3 runs to 12 residues. Germline loops: CDR1 SQVTM, CDR2 ANQGSEA. V gave up 8 bases and J gave up 2 bases, with 12 bases separating them. In DNA, the CDR3 is TGCAGCTATTCCGCGCAAAACACTGAAGCTTTCTTT. It specifies CSYSAQNTEAFF. Filled out from reference TRBV29-1 and TRBJ1-1, the complete variable domain reads SAVISQKPSRDICQRGTSLTIQCQVDSQVTMMFWYRQQPGQSLTLIATANQGSEATYESGFVIDKFPISRPNLTFSTLTVSNMSPEDSSIYLCSYSAQNTEAFFGQGTRLTVV.

The gene calls are TRBV29-1 and TRBJ2-7, with D possibly being TRBD1 (5 bases). With 2 bases removed from V and 5 bases from J, the gap between germline ends came to 7 bases. CDR1 is SQVTM, CDR2 ANQGSEA, per germline. This CDR3 has 11 residues. CDR3 region: CSVEKGDEQYF. The CDR3 nucleotides are TGCAGCGTTGAAAAAGGGGACGAGCAGTACTTC.

This clone was detected a few times. This rearrangement joins TRBV29-1 to TRBJ2-6; 8 bases are a match to TRBD1. The germline V gene encodes CDR1 SQVTM and CDR2 ANQGSEA. The CDR3 runs 16 residues. V shed 6 bases and J 0 bases; nucleotides not matched to a gene: 7. DNA for the CDR3: TGCAGCGTGGGACAGGCGGGATTCTCTGGGGCCAACGTCCTGACTTTC. Its protein is CSVGQAGFSGANVLTF.

This chain connects TRBV5-4 to TRBJ2-5; D is undetermined. V lost 2 bases and J lost 1, with 6 bases in between. Germline CDR1 and CDR2: SGHNT and YYREEE (reference sequence). The CDR3 covers 13 residues. DNA for the CDR3: TGTGCCAGCAGCTTCGGTTCCCAAGAGACCCAGTACTTC. Residues: CASSFGSQETQYF.

V usage is TRBV28 and J usage is TRBJ1-4; 12 bases line up with TRBD1. There are 16 residues in the CDR3. CDR1 and CDR2 from the germline V gene are MDHEN and SYDVKM. Trimming removed 4 bases from V and 8 bases from J; junction bases left unmatched: 8. The CDR3 here is CASSSGTGGVREKLFF. The CDR3 DNA sequence: TGTGCCAGCAGTTCCGGGACAGGGGGCGTTCGGGAAAAACTGTTTTTT.

This clone was seen a few times. The rearrangement links TRBV29-1 to TRBJ2-5; 8 bases match TRBD2. From germline, CDR1 is SQVTM and CDR2 ANQGSEA. The junction had 13 bases not matched to a gene; V was cut back by 6 bases and J by 4 bases. CDR3 length equals 15 residues. The CDR3 here is CSVPGGVFGGETQYF. The CDR3 DNA follows: TGCAGCGTCCCGGGGGGGGTCTTCGGCGGAGAGACCCAGTACTTC.

The sample holds one count of this clone. The chain combines TRBV20-1 with TRBJ1-1; D remains unclear. Trimming shortened V by 3 bases and J by 8 bases, and 10 bases separated the two germline ends. CDR1 and CDR2 (germline): DFQATT, SNEGSKA (reference sequence). This CDR3 region has 11 residues. The CDR3 spells CSASYDPEAFF. The CDR3 coding sequence is TGCAGTGCTAGTTATGACCCCGAAGCTTTCTTT.

The rearrangement links TRBV2 to TRBJ1-5; TRBD1 agrees at 10 bases. Trimming at V came to 8 bases and at J to 6 bases, leaving 7 bases not matched to a gene. Germline assignment: CDR1 SNHLY and CDR2 FYNNEI. The CDR3 covers 14 residues. Here the CDR3 reads CASSGTGASQPQHF. The CDR3 DNA reads as TGTGCCAGCTCCGGGACAGGGGCAAGTCAGCCCCAGCATTTT. Full variable domain (remainder filled in from reference TRBV2 and TRBJ1-5): EPEVTQTPSHQVTQMGQEVILRCVPISNHLYFYWYRQILGQKVEFLVSFYNNEISEKSEIFDDQFSVERPDGSNFTLKIRSTKLEDSAMYFCASSGTGASQPQHFGDGTRLSIL.

The genes are TRBV5-1 and TRBJ2-7; D remains ambiguous. Germline CDR1 is SGHRS and CDR2 is YFSETQ. V gave up 2 bases and J gave up 2 bases, with 11 bases separating them. The CDR3 has 14 amino acids. The CDR3 DNA reads as TGCGCCAGCAGCTTAGGACCCGTAACCTACGAGCAGTACTTC. Encoded protein: CASSLGPVTYEQYF.

The chain uses TRBV2 and TRBJ1-5; D ambiguous. CDR3 length: 16 residues. Trimming removed 0 bases at V and 3 bases at J, with 12 bases between. CDR1 and CDR2 from the germline V gene are SNHLY and FYNNEI. CDR3 DNA sequence: TGTGCCAGCAGTGAAGCCCCCCGTCACCCCAATCAGCCCCAGCATTTT. Translated: CASSEAPRHPNQPQHF.

About this clone: Germline is not matched at one junction end, which may reflect a read error. The V call is TRBV7-7, the J call TRBJ2-7; TRBD2 is a possible D gene (5 bases). The germline V gene encodes CDR1 SSHAT and CDR2 FNYEAQ (reference sequence). This CDR3 is built from 13 residues. CDR3 coding DNA: TGTGCTAGCAGCCCGCAAGGACTGGGCGAGCAGTACTTC. Translation gives CASSPQGLGEQYF.

This clone was counted only a few times. V is TRBV30 and J is TRBJ2-3; D not certain. The V and J ends lost 2 bases and 2 bases respectively, with 5 bases between them. The CDR3 is 12 amino acids. Germline CDR1 and CDR2: GTSNPN and SVGIG (reference sequence). Here the CDR3 reads CAWSLNTDTQYF. CDR3 DNA: TGTGCCTGGAGTCTAAACACAGATACGCAGTATTTT.

V usage is TRBV21-1 and J usage is TRBJ2-5; TRBD2 is taken as the D call from the table, unchecked against the DNA. TRBV21-1 is recorded as a pseudogene. CDR3 length equals 13 residues. CDR3: CASSNPCSETQYF. The CDR3, as DNA: TGTGCCAGCAGCAACCCCTGTTCGGAGACCCAGTACTTC.

This sequence joins TRBV5-6 and TRBJ2-2, with TRBD2 matching over 7 bases. From germline, CDR1 is SGHDT and CDR2 YYEEEE. V dropped 4 bases and J dropped 6; count of bases not matched to a gene: 6. CDR3 length equals 14 residues. The CDR3 coding sequence is TGTGCCAGCAGCGCGGGAGTTCGGGCCGGGGAGCTGTTTTTT. It specifies CASSAGVRAGELFF.

The DNA of the CDR3 is TGTGCCAGCAGACTACGGGGCTCTGAAACGGGCACTGAAGCTTTCTTT. It encodes CASRLRGSETGTEAFF. The chain recombines TRBV7-9 with TRBJ1-1; tentative D call: TRBD1 (5 bases). Germline V gives CDR1 SEHNR, CDR2 FQNEAQ (reference sequence). Deletions cut 6 bases from V and 4 bases from J, with 21 bases between. The CDR3 has 16 residues.

There are a few counts of this clone. This chain uses TRBV4-1 with TRBJ2-5, with D maybe TRBD1 (5 bases). The germline gives CDR1 MGHRA, CDR2 YSYEKL. Trimming pared 5 bases from V and 5 bases from J, leaving 12 bases between. CDR3 length: 13 residues. CDR3: CASSSEQVETQYF. The CDR3 DNA reads TGCGCCAGCAGCTCTGAACAGGTGGAGACCCAGTACTTC.